Listed below are T cell receptor beta chains from one sample, sequenced in a study of beta chain features in type 1 diabetes. Some clones are missing from TCRdb's copy, which holds only in-frame ones; the method was immunoSEQ multiplex PCR. In the table there are about 270,000 clones, approximately 14% of which are singletons. The sample comprised naive CD4+ T cells from blood. The origin of the receptors is a man aged 25-45 years with type 1 diabetes. Both conserved end residues are part of each CDR3. D genes are given only for firm matches. Only part of the rows carry a size: once, few, many, or a class if the clone is expanded.

j_call,clone_size,v_call,d_call,cdr3_nt,cdr3_aa
TRBJ1-5,-,TRBV5-6,-,TGTGCCAGCAGCTTGACCGGGGGCAATCAGCCCCAGCATTTT,CASSLTGGNQPQHF
TRBJ2-5,few,TRBV7-9,-,TGTGCCAGCAGCTTAACGGGAGAGGCTATTCAAGAGACCCAGTACTTC,CASSLTGEAIQETQYF
TRBJ2-1,few,TRBV11-2,-,TGTGCCAGCAGCTTCGGTCTCAACAATGAGCAGTTCTTC,CASSFGLNNEQFF
TRBJ1-1,-,TRBV28,-,TGTGCCAGCAGTTTATCCAGGGTGCGGGCTTTCTTT,CASSLSRVRAFF
TRBJ1-2,-,TRBV20-1,-,TGCAGTGCCGGAGACGGGTATGGCTACACCTTC,CSAGDGYGYTF
TRBJ2-5,-,TRBV7-9,-,TGTGCCAGCAGCTTAGTTAGTTCAGGGGAGACCCAGTACTTC,CASSLVSSGETQYF
TRBJ1-2,-,TRBV7-9,-,TGTGCCAGCAGCGGCTCCCTAACAGGGAGTGGCTACACCTTC,CASSGSLTGSGYTF
TRBJ1-4,few,TRBV10-3,TRBD1,TGTGCCATCAGTGAGTCGAGGGACAGTAATGAAAAACTGTTTTTT,CAISESRDSNEKLFF
TRBJ2-7,-,TRBV7-9,-,TGTGCCAGCAGCTTCGGGGGCTCCTACGAGCAGTACTTC,CASSFGGSYEQYF
TRBJ2-7,-,TRBV5-1,-,TGCGCCAGCAGCTTGTCGTCAGTATCCTACGAGCAGTACTTC,CASSLSSVSYEQYF
TRBJ2-5,-,TRBV18,TRBD1,TGTGCCAGCTCACCACGGACAGGGGGCCAAGAGACCCAGTACTTC,CASSPRTGGQETQYF
TRBJ2-1,-,TRBV7-3,TRBD2,TGTGCCAGCAGCCGGACTAGCGGGAGCAATGAGCAGTTCTTC,CASSRTSGSNEQFF
TRBJ1-1,few,TRBV7-3,-,TGTGCCAGCAGCTCGAGACACGAGAACACTGAAGCTTTCTTT,CASSSRHENTEAFF
TRBJ2-6,few,TRBV4-3,-,TGCGCCAGCAGCCCAGGGGGGACGCGAGCCAACGTCCTGACTTTC,CASSPGGTRANVLTF
TRBJ2-1,few,TRBV30,-,TGTGCCTTGAATACTGGGCTCTCCTACAATGAGCAGTTCTTC,CALNTGLSYNEQFF
TRBJ1-5,-,TRBV28,-,TGTGCCAGCAGTTTTCGCTCCGGTGATCAGCCCCAGCATTTT,CASSFRSGDQPQHF
TRBJ1-1,few,TRBV19,-,TGTGCCAGTAGTATCCGCGGGTTAAGGACTGAAGCTTTCTTT,CASSIRGLRTEAFF
TRBJ2-2,few,TRBV29-1,TRBD2,TGCAGCGTTGAAGTCCGGGGGGGGGCCGCGAACACCGGGGAGCTGTTTTTT,CSVEVRGGAANTGELFF
TRBJ2-7,-,TRBV28,-,TGTGCCAGCAGTCTATACGAGCAGTACTTC,CASSLYEQYF
TRBJ2-2,-,TRBV29-1,-,TGCAGCGTCATCAACACCAACGAATACACCGGGGAGCTGTTTTTT,CSVINTNEYTGELFF
TRBJ2-5,few,TRBV7-9,TRBD2,TGTGCCAGCAGCCCTAGGCGGGGGGAGACCCAGTACTTC,CASSPRRGETQYF
TRBJ1-2,-,TRBV6-6,TRBD1,TGTGCCAGCAGTTACTCGACAGGGGGATATGGCTACACCTTC,CASSYSTGGYGYTF